The present T cell receptor (beta chain) was sequenced within a study of T cells after yellow fever vaccination (dated by TCRdb to between 2017 and 2020). Regarding the complete study: Libraries from fractions with low cell numbers were prepared with the SMART-Seq v4 Ultra Low Input RNA kit. To follow T-cell clones before and after primary and booster YFV17D yellow fever vaccination, bulk TCR alpha and beta repertoires were sequenced over time. Two healthy male donors, one aged 18 to 30 and one aged 30 to 39 years, were included in the cohort. Blood samples were taken at several timepoints before and after primary and secondary immunization, and bulk PBMC replicates and cell subsets were isolated. Study-wide conclusions, independent of this receptor: Because abundant contaminating clonotypes from the bulk population could be contained in FACS-sorted repertoires, computational filtering was required. Because the study included only a couple of donors, the extent to which the findings can be generalized is limited. Most clones expanded after primary vaccination (96% of CD4 and approximately 86% of CD8) were re-detected after the booster, suggesting that broad memory maintenance occurred. The secondary T-cell response was weaker than the primary response but faster, peaking on day 5 instead of day 15. A small fraction of clonotypes appeared in both the CD4 and CD8 compartments, likely as a result of convergent recombination.

This clonotype came up a few times. Its antigen remains undetermined. No base quality information exists; no much larger clone differs at one position. The germline ends are 11 bases apart after V is trimmed by 5 bases and J by 7 bases. From its cysteine to its phenylalanine, the CDR3 spans 12 amino acids. This entry keeps only the CDR3 DNA: 36 bases, framed from base 1. Instrument on record: Illumina NovaSeq 6000. TCR cDNA was synthesized by 5'RACE template switching, through which a universal primer site and unique molecular identifiers were introduced. cDNA synthesis was primed from both the TCR alpha and TCR beta constant segments. Library amplification involved two PCR steps, and the second step added sample barcodes and sequencing adapters. Sequencing of libraries was performed on Illumina HiSeq 2500 (2x100 bp) or NovaSeq (2x150 bp). Per the original workflow: MIGEC handled demultiplexing of reads and collapsing into UMI consensus sequences, while MiXCR performed V(D)J alignment. Using edgeR on replicate PBMC samples, clonotypes were called vaccine-responding if FDR was below 0.01 and the log2 fold change was above 5 up to day 15. CD4 or CD8 identity was assigned to each bulk clonotype according to whether the clonotype was present at higher abundance in the sequenced CD4 repertoire or the sequenced CD8 repertoire. Starting from the raw public reads, TCRdb applied fastp trimming at Q25, assembled clones with MiXCR and retained in-frame beta chains. Identical CDR3 proteins give one entry, which carries the most common genes and DNA. The V and J calls, along with clone size, are taken from TCRdb and not from the paper's own processing. For this sample there are roughly 310,000 distinct CDR3 sequences; roughly 3.5% appear just once. Less than 25% of the sample is held by the ten biggest clonotypes.

The intended sense of this specimen's treatment or condition label: live attenuated yellow fever vaccine strain. At each blood-draw timepoint, two biological replicates of bulk PBMCs were obtained. A standard Ficoll-Paque protocol was used to isolate PBMCs from peripheral blood. TriZol was used to extract RNA from bulk PBMCs, from CD4 and CD8 fractions, and from dextramer-positive and dextramer-negative fractions. The receptor was isolated from a man aged 18-30 years who received the YFV17D yellow fever vaccine. The sequenced sample was PBMCs, obtained on the day of the yellow fever booster vaccination. The chain employs TRBV12-3 or TRBV12-4 and TRBJ2-5, with no confidently assigned D gene. The CDR3 in this case is CASSPPYATQYF. The nucleotide sequence reads as follows: TGTGCCAGCAGTCCCCCGTACGCGACCCAGTACTTC.